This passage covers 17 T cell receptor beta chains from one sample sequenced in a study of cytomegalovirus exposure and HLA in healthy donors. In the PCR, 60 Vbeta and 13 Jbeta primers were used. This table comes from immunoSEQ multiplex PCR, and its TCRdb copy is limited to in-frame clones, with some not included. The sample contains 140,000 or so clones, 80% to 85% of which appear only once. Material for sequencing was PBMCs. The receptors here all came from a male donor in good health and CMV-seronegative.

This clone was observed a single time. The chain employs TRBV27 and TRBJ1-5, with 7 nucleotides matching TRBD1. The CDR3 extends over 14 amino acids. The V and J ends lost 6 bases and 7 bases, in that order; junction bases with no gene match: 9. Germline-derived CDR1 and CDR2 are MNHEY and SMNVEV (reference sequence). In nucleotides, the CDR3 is TGTGCCAGCAGCGGGACAGTGGGGGAGCAGCCCCAGCATTTT. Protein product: CASSGTVGEQPQHF.

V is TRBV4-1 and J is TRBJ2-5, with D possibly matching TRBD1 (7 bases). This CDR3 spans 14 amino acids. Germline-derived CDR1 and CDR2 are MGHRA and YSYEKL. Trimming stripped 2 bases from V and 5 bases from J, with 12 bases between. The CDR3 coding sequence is TGCGCCAGCAGCCAAATAGCAGGGGGGGAGACCCAGTACTTC. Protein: CASSQIAGGETQYF.

CDR3 sequence reads: CASSTGGSNEKLFF. The CDR3 DNA reads as TGTGCCAGTAGTACAGGGGGCTCTAATGAAAAACTGTTTTTT. The V and J genes are TRBV19 and TRBJ1-4; 8 nucleotides match TRBD1. There are 14 residues in the CDR3. Germline values: CDR1 LNHDA, CDR2 SQIVND (reference sequence). With V trimmed by 4 bases and J by 3 bases, 1 base remained unmatched.

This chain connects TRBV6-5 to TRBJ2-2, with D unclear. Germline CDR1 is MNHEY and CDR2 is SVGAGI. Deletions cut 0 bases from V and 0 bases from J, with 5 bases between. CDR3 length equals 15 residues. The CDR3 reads CASSYSLSNTGELFF. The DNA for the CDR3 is TGTGCCAGCAGTTACTCACTCTCGAACACCGGGGAGCTGTTTTTT.

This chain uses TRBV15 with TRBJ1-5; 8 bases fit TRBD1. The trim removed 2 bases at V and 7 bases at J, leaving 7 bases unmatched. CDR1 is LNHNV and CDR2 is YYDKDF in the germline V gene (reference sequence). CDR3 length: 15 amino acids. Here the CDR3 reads CATSRNGQGEQPQHF. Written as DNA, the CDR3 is TGTGCCACCAGCAGAAATGGACAGGGCGAACAGCCCCAGCATTTT.

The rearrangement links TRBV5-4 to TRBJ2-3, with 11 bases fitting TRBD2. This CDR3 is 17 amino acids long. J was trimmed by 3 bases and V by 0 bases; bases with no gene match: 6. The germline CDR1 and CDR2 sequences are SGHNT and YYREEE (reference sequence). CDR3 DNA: TGTGCCAGCAGCTTGGAAGGGGTAGCGGGGGGGACAGATACGCAGTATTTT. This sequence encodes CASSLEGVAGGTDTQYF.

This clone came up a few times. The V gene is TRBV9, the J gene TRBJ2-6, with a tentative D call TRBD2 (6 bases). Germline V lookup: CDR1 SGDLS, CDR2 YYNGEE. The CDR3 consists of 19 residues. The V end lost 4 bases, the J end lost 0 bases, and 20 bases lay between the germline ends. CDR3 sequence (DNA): TGTGCCAGCAGCCCTTGGGGTGGCGGGACTTACTCTGGGGCCAACGTCCTGACTTTC. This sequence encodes CASSPWGGGTYSGANVLTF.

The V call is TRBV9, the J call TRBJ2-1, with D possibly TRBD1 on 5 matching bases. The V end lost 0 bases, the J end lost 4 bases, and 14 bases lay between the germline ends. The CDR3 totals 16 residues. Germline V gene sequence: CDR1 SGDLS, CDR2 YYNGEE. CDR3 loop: CASSVGPGLGYNEQFF. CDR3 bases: TGTGCCAGCAGCGTAGGGCCAGGGCTGGGGTACAATGAGCAGTTCTTC.

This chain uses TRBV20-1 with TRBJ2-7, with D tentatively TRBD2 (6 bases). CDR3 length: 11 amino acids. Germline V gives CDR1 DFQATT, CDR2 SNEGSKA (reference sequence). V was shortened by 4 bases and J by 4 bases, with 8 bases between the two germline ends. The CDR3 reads CSATDYYEQYF. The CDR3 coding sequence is TGCAGTGCTACGGACTATTACGAGCAGTACTTC.

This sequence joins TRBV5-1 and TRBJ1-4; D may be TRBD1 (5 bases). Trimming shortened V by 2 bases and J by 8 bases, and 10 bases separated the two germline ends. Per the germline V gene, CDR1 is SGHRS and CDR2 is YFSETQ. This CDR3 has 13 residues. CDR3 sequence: CASSFGGNEKLFF. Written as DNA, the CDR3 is TGCGCCAGCAGCTTCGGGGGGAACGAAAAACTGTTTTTT. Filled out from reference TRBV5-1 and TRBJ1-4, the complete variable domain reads KAGVTQTPRYLIKTRGQQVTLSCSPISGHRSVSWYQQTPGQGLQFLFEYFSETQRNKGNFPGRFSGRQFSNSRSEMNVSTLELGDSALYLCASSFGGNEKLFFGSGTQLSVL.

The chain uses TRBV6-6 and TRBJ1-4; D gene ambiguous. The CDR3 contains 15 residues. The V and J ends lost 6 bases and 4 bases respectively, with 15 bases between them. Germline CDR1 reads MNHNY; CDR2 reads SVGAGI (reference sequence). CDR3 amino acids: CASSFGMSVNEKLFF. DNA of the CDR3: TGTGCCAGCAGCTTTGGCATGTCAGTTAATGAAAAACTGTTTTTT.

The CDR3 DNA follows: TGTGCTAGTGGTTTGGTCCCCGGGGGGCAGGAGGCTTTCTTT. Protein sequence: CASGLVPGGQEAFF. The rearrangement uses TRBV12-5 and TRBJ1-1; possibly TRBD1 for D (6 bases). The CDR3 totals 14 residues. Germline assignment: CDR1 LGHNT and CDR2 FRNRAP. V lost 0 bases and J 11 bases, leaving 16 bases between the germline ends.

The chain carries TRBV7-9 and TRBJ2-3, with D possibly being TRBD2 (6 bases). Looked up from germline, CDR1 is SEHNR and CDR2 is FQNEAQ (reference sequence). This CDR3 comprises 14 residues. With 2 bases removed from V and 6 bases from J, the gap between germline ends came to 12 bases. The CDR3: CASSLSGGSDTQYF. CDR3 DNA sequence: TGTGCCAGCAGCTTAAGTGGGGGGTCTGATACGCAGTATTTT.

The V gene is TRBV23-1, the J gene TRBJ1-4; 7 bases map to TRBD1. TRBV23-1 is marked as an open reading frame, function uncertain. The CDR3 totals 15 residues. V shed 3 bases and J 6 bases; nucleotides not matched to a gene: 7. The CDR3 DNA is TGCGCCAGCAGTCAGACCGGGACAGTAGATGAAAAACTGTTTTTT. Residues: CASSQTGTVDEKLFF.

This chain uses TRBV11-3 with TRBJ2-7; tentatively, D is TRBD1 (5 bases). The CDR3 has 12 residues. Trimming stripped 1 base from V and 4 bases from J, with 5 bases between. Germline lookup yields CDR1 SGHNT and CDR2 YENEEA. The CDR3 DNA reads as TGTGCCAGCAGCTTAGCAGGGTACGAGCAGTACTTC. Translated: CASSLAGYEQYF.

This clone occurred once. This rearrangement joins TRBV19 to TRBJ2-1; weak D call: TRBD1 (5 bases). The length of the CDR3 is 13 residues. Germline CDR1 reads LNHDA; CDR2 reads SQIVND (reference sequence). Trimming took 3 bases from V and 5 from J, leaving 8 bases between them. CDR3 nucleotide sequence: TGTGCCAGTAGTATGGGGCACAACAATGAGCAGTTCTTC. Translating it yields CASSMGHNNEQFF.

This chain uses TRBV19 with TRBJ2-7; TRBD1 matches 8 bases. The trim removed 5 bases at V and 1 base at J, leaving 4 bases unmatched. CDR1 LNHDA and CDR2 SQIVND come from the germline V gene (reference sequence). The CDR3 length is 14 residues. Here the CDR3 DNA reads TGTGCCAGTAGTGGAGGGACAGGATCCTACGAGCAGTACTTC. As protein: CASSGGTGSYEQYF.